This is a list of T cell receptor beta chains from one sample in a study of T cells in Graves' hyperthyroidism and ophthalmopathy. Each CDR3 protein is one row after TCRdb ran MiXCR on the multiplex PCR reads. This table holds approximately 300,000 distinct CDR3 sequences, around 16% found once. Source material: blood. Receptors originate from a man aged 25-40 years with Graves' hyperthyroidism. The CDR3 runs from the conserved cysteine through the conserved F or W. The D gene is left open where the match is weak. Some rows have no size entry. The others give once, few or many, or a class for an expanded clone.

v_gene,abundance,j_gene,d_gene,CDR3aa,CDR3nt
TRBV24-1,-,TRBJ2-3,-,CATSAPGHGTDTQYF,TGTGCCACCAGTGCCCCGGGACATGGCACAGATACGCAGTATTTT
TRBV5-1,many,TRBJ1-1,TRBD1,CASSTGGFTEAFF,TGCGCCAGCAGTACAGGGGGCTTTACTGAAGCTTTCTTT
TRBV5-1,-,TRBJ1-1,-,CASSLGTGLGTEGFF,TGCGCCAGCAGCTTGGGGACGGGGCTGGGCACTGAAGGTTTCTTT
TRBV3-1,many,TRBJ2-3,TRBD2,CASRGTSGSLTKPDTQYF,TGTGCCAGCAGGGGGACTAGCGGGAGTCTAACCAAACCAGATACGCAGTATTTT
TRBV20-1,many,TRBJ1-5,-,CSANQIGQPQHF,TGCAGTGCCAACCAAATAGGTCAGCCCCAGCATTTT
TRBV20-1,many,TRBJ2-1,-,CSASPRERDNEQFF,TGCAGTGCTAGTCCTCGGGAGCGGGACAATGAGCAGTTCTTC
TRBV18,-,TRBJ2-1,-,CASSPSTRNEQFF,TGTGCCAGCTCACCTTCGACGAGGAATGAGCAGTTCTTC
TRBV29-1,-,TRBJ2-2,-,CSVGLRGANTGELFF,TGCAGCGTTGGACTACGGGGAGCGAACACCGGGGAGCTGTTTTTT
TRBV6-1,many,TRBJ2-1,-,CASSEGDDYNEQFF,TGTGCCAGCAGTGAAGGGGACGACTACAATGAGCAGTTCTTC
TRBV5-6,many,TRBJ1-1,-,CASSWTGGLGTEAFF,TGTGCCAGCAGCTGGACCGGGGGGCTCGGCACTGAAGCTTTCTTT
TRBV12-3/TRBV12-4,-,TRBJ1-3,-,CASSFWSVGNTIYF,TGTGCCAGCAGTTTTTGGTCAGTTGGAAACACCATATATTTT
TRBV6-1,many,TRBJ2-1,TRBD2,CASSPWTSGMRDEQFF,TGTGCCAGCAGTCCCTGGACTAGCGGGATGCGGGATGAGCAGTTCTTC
TRBV6-1,many,TRBJ2-7,-,CASSKPGTRNYEQYF,TGTGCCAGCAGTAAACCCGGGACGAGGAACTACGAGCAGTACTTC
TRBV27,once,TRBJ2-3,TRBD2,CASTASGRSTDTQYF,TGTGCCAGCACCGCTAGCGGGAGAAGCACAGATACGCAGTATTTT
TRBV29-1,few,TRBJ1-1,-,CSVKQGANTEAFF,TGCAGCGTCAAACAGGGCGCGAACACTGAAGCTTTCTTT
TRBV6-5,-,TRBJ2-7,-,CASSYSQSYEQYF,TGTGCCAGCAGTTACTCTCAATCCTACGAGCAGTACTTC